Each of the 22 T cell receptor beta chains below was sequenced from the same sample in a study of shared clonotypes between healthy human individuals. The method was immunoSEQ multiplex PCR; TCRdb's version includes in-frame clones alone and lacks a portion of them. Of about half a million clones in the sample, 79% are singletons; the top ten hold 10% to 15%. The sequencing input was PBMCs. The receptors were gathered from a woman aged 40 to 49 in good health. Some clones in this sample may be carry-over from other donors' samples.

Note on this clone: A far larger clone lies a single base away; this is likely a read error. CDR3 bases: TGCGCCAGCAGCTTGGCACAGGGCACCGGGGAGCTGTTTTTT. Protein product: CASSLAQGTGELFF. This chain links TRBV5-1 with TRBJ2-2; possibly TRBD1 for D (6 bases). The CDR3 extends over 14 amino acids. Germline CDR1 reads SGHRS; CDR2 reads YFSETQ. V was clipped by 0 bases and J by 4 bases, with 7 bases between them.

V usage is TRBV7-9 and J usage is TRBJ1-2; the D gene is possibly TRBD1 (5 bases). The CDR3 length is 15 residues. In germline, CDR1 is SEHNR, CDR2 FQNEAQ (reference sequence). The V end was cut by 1 base, the J end by 8 bases, with 17 bases between. This CDR3 is CASSLVGREAKGYTF. CDR3 bases: TGTGCCAGCAGCTTAGTTGGCAGGGAGGCGAAGGGCTACACCTTC.

In DNA form, the CDR3 reads TGTGCCAGTAGTAAGGACAGGGCGTTTCACAATGAGCAGTTCTTC. It encodes CASSKDRAFHNEQFF. The chain couples TRBV19 to TRBJ2-1; 8 bases are a match to TRBD1. Trimming at V came to 4 bases and at J to 5 bases, leaving 7 bases not matched to a gene. CDR1 and CDR2 from the germline V gene are LNHDA and SQIVND (reference sequence). The CDR3 is 15 amino acids.

V and J are TRBV5-4 and TRBJ2-7; weak D call: TRBD1 (6 bases). V was shortened by 2 bases and J by 5 bases, with 20 bases between the two germline ends. The germline V gene encodes CDR1 SGHNT and CDR2 YYREEE (reference sequence). The CDR3 runs 16 residues. The CDR3 loop reads CASSFPLGRGVNEQYF. The DNA for the CDR3 is TGTGCCAGCAGCTTCCCTTTAGGCAGGGGAGTTAACGAGCAGTACTTC. Based on the CDR3 plus reference TRBV5-4 and TRBJ2-7, the full variable domain is ETGVTQSPTHLIKTRGQQVTLRCSSQSGHNTVSWYQQALGQGPQFIFQYYREEENGRGNFPPRFSGLQFPNYSSELNVNALELDDSALYLCASSFPLGRGVNEQYFGPGTRLTVT.

The V call is TRBV10-3, the J call TRBJ2-7; D remains unclear. V was trimmed by 8 bases and J by 3 bases, leaving 20 bases between them. Germline loops: CDR1 ENHRY, CDR2 SYGVKD. The CDR3 runs to 15 residues. CDR3 sequence: CAIARQYSAGYEQYF. The CDR3 nucleotides read TGTGCCATCGCCCGGCAGTACAGTGCTGGCTACGAGCAGTACTTC.

This clone was picked up a small number of times. This chain links TRBV29-1 with TRBJ2-5; TRBD1 agrees at 9 bases. Trimming at V came to 3 bases and at J to 3 bases, leaving 5 bases not matched to a gene. Germline loops: CDR1 SQVTM, CDR2 ANQGSEA. The CDR3 spans 14 residues. Written as DNA, the CDR3 is TGCAGCGTTGAGAGCTGGACAGGGGAAGAGACCCAGTACTTC. Protein sequence: CSVESWTGEETQYF.

This rearrangement joins TRBV4-3 to TRBJ2-1; the D is unclear. The V gene lost 0 bases and the J gene lost 4 bases, with 10 bases spanning the gap. The CDR3 totals 15 residues. Germline V gives CDR1 LGHNA, CDR2 YSLEER. This CDR3 reads CASSQDNQAYNEQFF. As DNA, the CDR3 is TGCGCCAGCAGCCAAGATAATCAGGCTTACAATGAGCAGTTCTTC.

The chain combines TRBV7-3 with TRBJ2-7; maybe TRBD2 (5 bases). CDR1 and CDR2 from the germline V gene are SGHTA and FQGTGA. The CDR3 has 15 residues. V was cut by 5 bases and J by 1 base, with 15 bases left in between. CDR3 region: CASSPYVGVSYEQYF. DNA of the CDR3: TGTGCCAGCAGCCCATATGTCGGGGTATCCTACGAGCAGTACTTC.

The chain is built from TRBV5-1 and TRBJ1-2; 11 nucleotides line up with TRBD1. Germline assignment: CDR1 SGHRS and CDR2 YFSETQ. V shed 4 bases and J 2 bases; nucleotides not matched to a gene: 1. The CDR3 totals 14 residues. CDR3 DNA sequence: TGCGCCAGCAGCAGGACAGGGGGCAACTATGGCTACACCTTC. It translates to CASSRTGGNYGYTF.

The chain combines TRBV19 with TRBJ2-4; D is perhaps TRBD2 (6 bases). The germline V and J ends were trimmed by 4 bases and 11 bases, with 12 bases remaining between them. The germline CDR1 and CDR2 sequences are LNHDA and SQIVND (reference sequence). The CDR3 length is 12 residues. The CDR3 protein is CASSTGVQVQYF. CDR3 DNA: TGTGCCAGTAGTACGGGAGTCCAAGTTCAGTACTTC.

The chain joins TRBV10-2 to TRBJ2-5; TRBD1 agrees at 9 bases. V was clipped by 4 bases and J by 2 bases; unmatched bases: 8. The V gene's germline CDR1 is WSHSY and CDR2 SAAADI. The CDR3 is made up of 16 amino acids. CDR3 residues: CASSGLTGGEQETQYF. The CDR3 DNA reads as TGCGCCAGCAGTGGCCTGACAGGGGGGGAACAAGAGACCCAGTACTTC.

This chain connects TRBV28 to TRBJ1-5; perhaps TRBD1 as D (6 bases). The CDR3 covers 17 residues. Between the trimmed V and J ends, which lost 5 bases and 0 bases, there was a span of 17 bases. Germline CDR1 reads MDHEN; CDR2 reads SYDVKM. The DNA for the CDR3 is TGTGCCAGCAGTACGAATACAGGGTTTAGTAGCAATCAGCCCCAGCATTTT. Its translation: CASSTNTGFSSNQPQHF.

V gene TRBV5-1 combines with J gene TRBJ1-2, with TRBD1 matching over 7 bases. The germline V gene has CDR1 SGHRS and CDR2 YFSETQ. V lost 2 bases to trimming and J lost 4 bases; unmatched junction nucleotides: 2. CDR3 length: 13 residues. CDR3 DNA: TGCGCCAGCAGCTTCGGGACAGCCTATGGCTACACCTTC. Amino acid sequence: CASSFGTAYGYTF.

V and J are TRBV7-2 and TRBJ1-5; 7 nucleotides agree with TRBD1. Germline V gene data show CDR1 as SGHTA and CDR2 as FQGNSA. V dropped 6 bases and J dropped 0; count of bases not matched to a gene: 5. The CDR3 extends over 15 amino acids. In DNA, the CDR3 is TGTGCCAGCAGTCGGGACAGATCTAGCAATCAGCCCCAGCATTTT. This codes for CASSRDRSSNQPQHF.

This sequence joins TRBV5-1 and TRBJ1-1, with D unresolved. V was shortened by 4 bases and J by 3 bases, with 16 bases between the two germline ends. This CDR3 spans 15 amino acids. Looked up from germline, CDR1 is SGHRS and CDR2 is YFSETQ. CDR3 protein: CASSLANMGDTEAFF. As DNA, the CDR3 is TGCGCCAGCAGCCTGGCTAACATGGGCGACACTGAAGCTTTCTTT. Looking up the rest from reference TRBV5-1 and TRBJ1-1 gives the full variable domain: KAGVTQTPRYLIKTRGQQVTLSCSPISGHRSVSWYQQTPGQGLQFLFEYFSETQRNKGNFPGRFSGRQFSNSRSEMNVSTLELGDSALYLCASSLANMGDTEAFFGQGTRLTVV.

This clone has just a few counts. The gene calls are TRBV19 and TRBJ2-2; 10 bases fit TRBD2. The V segment lost 6 bases and the J segment 5 bases; nucleotides outside the gene matches: 3. Germline values: CDR1 LNHDA, CDR2 SQIVND (reference sequence). This CDR3 is 14 amino acids long. The CDR3 here is CASRKREGTGELFF. The CDR3 nucleotides are TGTGCCAGTAGGAAGCGGGAGGGTACCGGGGAGCTGTTTTTT.

This clone was found once. V gene TRBV10-3 combines with J gene TRBJ2-2; TRBD1 aligns across 8 bases. Germline lookup yields CDR1 ENHRY and CDR2 SYGVKD. V trimming: 6 bases; J trimming: 4 bases; junction bases outside the gene matches: 10. The CDR3 has 16 residues. The CDR3 DNA reads TGTGCCATCAGCGCCACAGGGGGAGTTGTCACCGGGGAGCTGTTTTTT. This encodes CAISATGGVVTGELFF.

The V gene is TRBV6-6, the J gene TRBJ1-1; possible D gene TRBD1, 5 bases. Germline-derived CDR1 and CDR2 are MNHNY and SVGAGI (reference sequence). This CDR3 contains 15 residues. V was pared by 5 bases and J by 0 bases, with 13 bases between. The CDR3 sequence: CASSVYLTVNTEAFF. As DNA, the CDR3 is TGTGCCAGCAGTGTATATTTGACAGTGAACACTGAAGCTTTCTTT.

The chain employs TRBV18 and TRBJ1-2; 9 bases are a match to TRBD1. The CDR3 runs 16 residues. The V gene end was trimmed by 4 bases and the J gene end by 1 base; junction bases not matched to a gene: 7. Germline assignment: CDR1 KGHSH and CDR2 LQKENI. The CDR3 nucleotides read TGTGCCAGCTCACTGGGACAGGGCGGAAGTAACTATGGCTACACCTTC. It encodes CASSLGQGGSNYGYTF.

This sequence joins TRBV11-3 and TRBJ2-7; perhaps TRBD1 as D (5 bases). Germline assignment: CDR1 SGHNT and CDR2 YENEEA. Trimming left V 5 bases short and J 3 bases short, with 11 bases between. CDR3 length: 13 residues. CDR3 sequence: CASSQGPFYEQYF. The CDR3 DNA sequence: TGTGCCAGCAGCCAGGGCCCCTTCTACGAGCAGTACTTC. The full variable domain, with the rest looked up from reference TRBV11-3 and TRBJ2-7, is EAGVVQSPRYKIIEKKQPVAFWCNPISGHNTLYWYLQNLGQGPELLIRYENEEAVDDSQLPKDRFSAERLKGVDSTLKIQPAELGDSAVYLCASSQGPFYEQYFGPGTRLTVT.

This sequence joins TRBV25-1 and TRBJ2-3; TRBD2 agrees at 7 bases. The length of the CDR3 is 14 residues. Germline V gene sequence: CDR1 MGHDK, CDR2 SYGVNS. V was pared by 2 bases and J by 6 bases, with 5 bases of the junction left unmatched. The CDR3 coding sequence is TGTGCCAGCAGTGAACGGGAGGCATCCGATACGCAGTATTTT. Its translation: CASSEREASDTQYF.

The chain carries TRBV5-6 and TRBJ2-4, with TRBD2 matching 10 bases. This CDR3 has 15 amino acids. The germline V gene encodes CDR1 SGHDT and CDR2 YYEEEE. Trimming took 3 bases from V and 4 from J; bases not matched to a gene: 4. CDR3 amino acids: CASSSTSGAKNIQYF. CDR3 nucleotide sequence: TGTGCCAGCAGCTCAACTAGCGGGGCGAAAAACATTCAGTACTTC.